Listed here are 20 T cell receptor beta chains from one sample, sequenced in a study of cytomegalovirus exposure and HLA in healthy donors. The primer mix had 60 Vbeta and 13 Jbeta primers. Only in-frame clones appear in the TCRdb table, and some are missing; sequencing was by immunoSEQ multiplex PCR. The sample lists some 130,000 clones, about 80% seen once, with around 2.2% in the top ten. What was sequenced was PBMCs. The receptor source for this set is a man aged 30-40 years in good health and CMV-seronegative.

This clone has more than one count but fewer than ten. The chain links TRBV7-9 to TRBJ2-5; D remains ambiguous. The length of the CDR3 is 13 residues. From germline, CDR1 is SEHNR and CDR2 FQNEAQ (reference sequence). The V end was cut by 5 bases, the J end by 3 bases, with 10 bases between. CDR3 residues: CASSQDWEETQYF. The CDR3 bases are TGTGCCAGCAGCCAAGACTGGGAAGAGACCCAGTACTTC.

CDR3 amino acids: CSASRDGYTF. Written as DNA, the CDR3 is TGCAGTGCTAGCCGGGATGGCTACACCTTC. The chain joins TRBV20-1 to TRBJ1-2; D uncertain. The V end was cut by 3 bases, the J end by 6 bases, with 5 bases between. Germline V gene sequence: CDR1 DFQATT, CDR2 SNEGSKA (reference sequence). The CDR3 extends over 10 amino acids.

The rearrangement links TRBV11-2 to TRBJ2-1, with D perhaps matching TRBD2 (6 bases). The germline V and J ends were trimmed by 5 bases and 6 bases, with 11 bases remaining between them. Per germline, CDR1 SGHAT and CDR2 FQNNGV. This CDR3 is 13 amino acids long. CDR3 loop: CASSVGLANEQFF. For the CDR3, the DNA is TGTGCCAGCAGCGTGGGACTTGCCAATGAGCAGTTCTTC.

This chain joins TRBV7-2 and TRBJ2-3; 7 bases are a match to TRBD2. Trimming took 5 bases from V and 1 from J; bases not matched to a gene: 9. The germline V gene encodes CDR1 SGHTA and CDR2 FQGNSA. There are 16 residues in the CDR3. This chain's CDR3 is CASSPTAGMGTDTQYF. In nucleotides, the CDR3 is TGTGCCAGCAGCCCTACAGCGGGAATGGGCACAGATACGCAGTATTTT. The full variable domain, in which reference TRBV7-2 and TRBJ2-3 provide the parts outside the CDR3, is GAGVSQSPSNKVTEKGKDVELRCDPISGHTALYWYRQSLGQGLEFLIYFQGNSAPDKSGLPSDRFSAERTGGSVSTLTIQRTQQEDSAVYLCASSPTAGMGTDTQYFGPGTRLTVL.

About this clone: The junction differs from germline at one of its ends, possibly a read error. The chain employs TRBV7-9 and TRBJ2-7; D possibly corresponds to TRBD2 (6 bases). This CDR3 is built from 17 residues. Germline V gene lookup returns CDR1 SEHNR and CDR2 FQNEAQ (reference sequence). The CDR3 here is CSSSLSSAGSLVYEQYF. In DNA, the CDR3 is TGTTCCAGCAGCTTATCTTCGGCCGGGAGCCTAGTCTACGAGCAGTACTTC.

This chain joins TRBV18 and TRBJ2-7; TRBD2 aligns across 7 bases. Per germline, CDR1 KGHSH and CDR2 LQKENI. CDR3 size: 16 residues. V shed 2 bases and J 5 bases; nucleotides not matched to a gene: 12. CDR3 protein: CASSPVIVAGRDEQYF. The CDR3, as DNA: TGTGCCAGCTCACCAGTCATTGTTGCAGGGAGGGACGAGCAGTACTTC.

This sequence joins TRBV7-8 and TRBJ2-1, with 9 bases that match TRBD1. Germline V gives CDR1 SGHVS, CDR2 FQNEAQ. Germline trimming cut 3 bases from V and 16 bases from J; bases unmatched to any gene: 4. This CDR3 spans 11 amino acids. The DNA of the CDR3 is TGTGCCAGCAGCTTCGGGACAGGGAAATTCTTC. It translates to CASSFGTGKFF.

The chain combines TRBV7-2 with TRBJ2-5, with TRBD1 as a possible D gene (7 bases). Trimming cost V 0 bases and J 5 bases, with 13 bases left between them. The CDR3 loop spans 15 amino acids. Looked up from germline, CDR1 is SGHTA and CDR2 is FQGNSA. In DNA, the CDR3 is TGTGCCAGCAGCTTAGCTCGGACAGGAGGGGAGACCCAGTACTTC. This gives the protein CASSLARTGGETQYF.

This clone has more than one count but fewer than ten. A junction boundary mismatches the germline segment, possibly from a read error. This same CDR3 is encoded by further DNA sequences in the sample. J is TRBJ2-6 and V is TRBV19; tentative D call: TRBD1 (5 bases). Germline V gives CDR1 LNHDA, CDR2 SQIVND (reference sequence). This CDR3 is 16 amino acids long. As DNA, the CDR3 is TGTGCCAGTATGTACGCCTCCAGCTCTGGGGCCAACGTCCTGACCTTC. Its protein is CASMYASSSGANVLTF.

The CDR3 DNA is TGTGCCAGCAGAAGACTCAGCACAGATACGCAGTATTTT. It encodes CASRRLSTDTQYF. V gene TRBV6-5 combines with J gene TRBJ2-3; D gene uncertain. The CDR3 totals 13 residues. V was shortened by 6 bases and J by 0 bases, with 7 bases between the two germline ends. Germline V gene lookup returns CDR1 MNHEY and CDR2 SVGAGI.

The chain employs TRBV2 and TRBJ1-5, with 8 bases fitting TRBD1. The CDR3 contains 15 residues. V lost 7 bases to trimming and J lost 7 bases; unmatched junction nucleotides: 12. The germline CDR1 and CDR2 sequences are SNHLY and FYNNEI. The CDR3 protein is CASKFDRGGRQPQHF. CDR3 DNA: TGTGCCAGCAAATTCGACAGGGGCGGACGGCAGCCCCAGCATTTT.

The genes are TRBV29-1 and TRBJ2-7; possibly TRBD1 for D (6 bases). Deletions cut 4 bases from V and 1 base from J, with 11 bases between. Germline CDR1 and CDR2: SQVTM and ANQGSEA. The CDR3 has 13 residues. Here the CDR3 DNA reads TGCAGCGTTGCCCCCAGGGGATCCTACGAGCAGTACTTC. Encoded protein: CSVAPRGSYEQYF.

The CDR3 nucleotides read TGTGCCAGCAGTTTGGTACTAGCGAGTGGACATGAGCAGTTCTTC. Translating gives CASSLVLASGHEQFF. The rearrangement joins TRBV27 to TRBJ2-1; TRBD2 aligns across 7 bases. The CDR3 runs 15 residues. CDR1 and CDR2 (germline): MNHEY, SMNVEV (reference sequence). The V segment lost 3 bases and the J segment 8 bases; nucleotides outside the gene matches: 10.

CDR3: CAWRGGAGPYTF. CDR3 DNA: TGTGCCTGGAGAGGGGGAGCCGGCCCCTACACCTTC. The chain joins TRBV30 to TRBJ1-2; the D gene is possibly TRBD1 (6 bases). This CDR3 region has 12 residues. CDR1 is GTSNPN, CDR2 SVGIG, per germline (reference sequence). Trimming shortened V by 3 bases and J by 10 bases, and 15 bases separated the two germline ends.

This clone was counted a few times. J is TRBJ1-1 and V is TRBV27, with a possible D match to TRBD1 (5 bases). V gave up 4 bases and J gave up 0 bases, with 6 bases separating them. Germline CDR1 is MNHEY and CDR2 is SMNVEV (reference sequence). The CDR3 is 13 amino acids. In DNA form, the CDR3 reads TGTGCCAGCAGTTACAGGTTGAACACTGAAGCTTTCTTT. Translating gives CASSYRLNTEAFF.

The sample holds a few counts of this clone. The chain joins TRBV10-2 to TRBJ1-4, with D perhaps matching TRBD1 (5 bases). The germline gives CDR1 WSHSY, CDR2 SAAADI. Trimming shortened V by 0 bases and J by 7 bases, and 9 bases separated the two germline ends. The CDR3 loop spans 14 amino acids. CDR3 nucleotide sequence: TGCGCCAGCAGTGAGTCCTGGGGCGGTGAAAAACTGTTTTTT. It yields the protein CASSESWGGEKLFF.

V usage is TRBV6-4 and J usage is TRBJ2-1; 8 nucleotides align to TRBD2. V lost 4 bases and J lost 5; bases outside the gene matches: 7. The germline V gene encodes CDR1 MRHNA and CDR2 SNTAGT. The CDR3 has 15 amino acids. This CDR3 reads CASSVRTSRNNEQFF. CDR3 coding DNA: TGTGCCAGCAGTGTTAGGACTAGCAGAAACAATGAGCAGTTCTTC.

The chain uses TRBV19 and TRBJ2-2; D gene unclear. Germline CDR1 and CDR2: LNHDA and SQIVND (reference sequence). The V end was cut by 8 bases, the J end by 2 bases, with 12 bases between. This CDR3 has 14 residues. The CDR3: CASGSASNTGELFF. For the CDR3, the DNA is TGTGCCAGTGGCTCTGCTTCCAACACCGGGGAGCTGTTTTTT.

This chain links TRBV7-2 with TRBJ1-2, with D perhaps matching TRBD1 (6 bases). Trimming took 1 base from V and 6 from J, leaving 15 bases between them. Germline V gene data show CDR1 as SGHTA and CDR2 as FQGNSA. CDR3 length: 15 residues. Written as DNA, the CDR3 is TGTGCCAGCAGCTTAGACCTCTGGGAGGGGGATGGCTACACCTTC. This sequence encodes CASSLDLWEGDGYTF. Variable domain in full (rest from reference TRBV7-2 and TRBJ1-2): GAGVSQSPSNKVTEKGKDVELRCDPISGHTALYWYRQSLGQGLEFLIYFQGNSAPDKSGLPSDRFSAERTGGSVSTLTIQRTQQEDSAVYLCASSLDLWEGDGYTFGSGTRLTVV.

This clone was counted a few times. The same CDR3 arises from other DNA sequences in this sample as well. This chain connects TRBV6-5 to TRBJ1-1, with no clear D. V lost 0 bases and J 1 base, leaving 3 bases between the germline ends. CDR1 is MNHEY and CDR2 is SVGAGI in the germline V gene. The CDR3 has 13 amino acids. The CDR3: CASSYSRNTEAFF. The CDR3 coding sequence is TGTGCCAGCAGTTACTCGAGGAACACTGAAGCTTTCTTT.